Listed below are T cell receptor beta chains from one sample, sequenced in a study of T cell repertoires in cytomegalovirus infection. TCRdb recomputed calls from the reads with MiXCR, one row per CDR3 protein. The sample lists 650,000 to 900,000 distinct CDR3 sequences, less than 35% seen once, with roughly 12% in the top ten. No cognate antigen is known for these TCRs. The material sequenced was cultured CD8+ T cells from PBMCs, taken from culture after CMV antigen stimulation. All receptors come from a human donor in good health (CMV status not recorded). Some clones in this sample may be carry-over from other donors' samples. CDR3s include the opening cysteine and the closing phenylalanine or tryptophan. D genes are given only for firm matches. Size tells how often a clone was seen (once, few, many) or the class of an expanded clone, and some rows leave it out.

TRBV7-8	-	-	TRBJ1-2	TGTGCCAGCAGCTTAGGTCGCCCGAGGAACTATGGCTACACCTTC	CASSLGRPRNYGYTF
TRBV19	-	TRBD1	TRBJ1-6	TGTGCCAGTAGTTCTCACAGGGGCCCACCAGTTTCACCCCTCCACTTT	CASSSHRGPPVSPLHF
TRBV6-2/TRBV6-3	-	-	TRBJ2-3	TGTGCCAGCAGTCCCTTGCAGGACTCCACAGATACGCAGTATTTT	CASSPLQDSTDTQYF
TRBV7-2	few	TRBD1	TRBJ2-2	TGTGCCAGCAGCATTACAGGGGGCACCGGGGAGCTGTTTTTT	CASSITGGTGELFF
TRBV7-8	-	-	TRBJ2-1	TGTGCCAGCAGCCGTCTGGTAGGGGGGAAGGGTAATGAGCAGTTCTTC	CASSRLVGGKGNEQFF
TRBV7-2	many	-	TRBJ2-3	TGTGCCAGCCGACTGGAGGAGTATGGGACAGATACGCAGTATTTT	CASRLEEYGTDTQYF
TRBV10-3	-	-	TRBJ2-6	TGTGCCATCAGTGAGTTTATTCGACAGGCCCAAAGTTCTACTACTCCTGGGGCCAACGTCCTGACTTTC	CAISEFIRQAQSSTTPGANVLTF
TRBV7-3	-	TRBD1	TRBJ2-3	TGTGCCAGCAGCAGTTTACAGGGGACGGGCACAGATACGCAGTATTTT	CASSSLQGTGTDTQYF
TRBV11-1	few	TRBD2	TRBJ2-5	TGTGCCAGCAGCTATTCACTAGCGGGGGGAACCCAAGAGACCCAGTACTTC	CASSYSLAGGTQETQYF
TRBV9	-	-	TRBJ1-2	TGTGCCAGCAGCCCCCGTCGGGGATCGAACTATGGCTACACCTTC	CASSPRRGSNYGYTF
TRBV6-5	few	TRBD1	TRBJ2-2	TGTGCCAGCAGTTACTCCGGACAGGGATGGCCCGGGGAGCTGTTTTTT	CASSYSGQGWPGELFF
TRBV4-2	many	TRBD2	TRBJ2-1	TGTGCCAGCAGCCAGAGGACTAGGACAAGCTCCTACAATGAGCAGTTCTTC	CASSQRTRTSSYNEQFF
TRBV7-6	many	TRBD2	TRBJ2-1	TGTGCCAGCAGCTTATACCCTAGCGGGGGGGGAGTATGGGACAATGAGCAGTTCTTC	CASSLYPSGGGVWDNEQFF
TRBV6-2/TRBV6-3	few	-	TRBJ1-5	TGTGCCAGCAGTTACGACCTGCCGCGGGAGCAGCCCCAGCATTTT	CASSYDLPREQPQHF
TRBV6-5	-	-	TRBJ2-3	TGTGCCAGCATAGCGACGGACACAGATACGCAGTATTTT	CASIATDTDTQYF